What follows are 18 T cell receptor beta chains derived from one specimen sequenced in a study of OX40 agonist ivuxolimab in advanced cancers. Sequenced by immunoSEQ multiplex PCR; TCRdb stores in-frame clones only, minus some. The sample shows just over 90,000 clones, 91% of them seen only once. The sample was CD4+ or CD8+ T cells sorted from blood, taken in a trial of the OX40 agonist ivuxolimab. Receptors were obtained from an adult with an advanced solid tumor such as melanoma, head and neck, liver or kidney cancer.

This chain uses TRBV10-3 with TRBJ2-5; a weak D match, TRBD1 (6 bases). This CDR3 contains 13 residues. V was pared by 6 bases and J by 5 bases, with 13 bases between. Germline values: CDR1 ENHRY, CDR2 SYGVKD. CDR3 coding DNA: TGTGCCATCAGCCCGACAGGCCGGGAGACCCAGTACTTC. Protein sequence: CAISPTGRETQYF.

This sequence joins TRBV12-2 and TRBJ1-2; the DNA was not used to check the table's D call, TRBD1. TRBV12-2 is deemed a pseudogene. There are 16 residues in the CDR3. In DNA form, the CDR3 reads TGTGCAAGTCGCTTACCGACGGGACAGGAACACTATGGCTACACCTTC. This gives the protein CASRLPTGQEHYGYTF.

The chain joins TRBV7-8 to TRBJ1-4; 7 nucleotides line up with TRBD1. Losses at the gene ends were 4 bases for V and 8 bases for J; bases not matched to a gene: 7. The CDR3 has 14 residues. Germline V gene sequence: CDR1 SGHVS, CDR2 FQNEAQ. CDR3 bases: TGTGCCAGCAGCTCGACAGGGCCGCGGGAAAAACTGTTTTTT. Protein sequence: CASSSTGPREKLFF.

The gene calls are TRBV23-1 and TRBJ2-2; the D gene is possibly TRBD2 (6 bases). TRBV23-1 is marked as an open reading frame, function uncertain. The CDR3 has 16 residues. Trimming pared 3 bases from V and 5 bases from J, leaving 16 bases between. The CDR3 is CASSHRRGLGTGELFF. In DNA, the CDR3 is TGCGCCAGCAGTCATCGGCGGGGCTTGGGGACCGGGGAGCTGTTTTTT.

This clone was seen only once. CDR3 in amino acids: CATSRGPGGSGDEQFF. CDR3 nucleotides: TGTGCCACCAGCAGAGGGCCCGGGGGGTCAGGCGATGAGCAGTTCTTC. This chain connects TRBV15 to TRBJ2-1; TRBD2 aligns across 7 bases. The J segment lost 8 bases and the V segment lost 1 base, leaving 11 bases of the junction unmatched. Germline values: CDR1 LNHNV, CDR2 YYDKDF (reference sequence). The CDR3 has 16 residues.

The CDR3 sequence is CASSLEGSWTYEQYF. CDR3 nucleotides: TGCGCCAGCAGCTTGGAGGGGTCGTGGACCTACGAGCAGTACTTC. The rearrangement uses TRBV5-1 and TRBJ2-7, with D perhaps TRBD1 (5 bases). V was trimmed by 0 bases and J by 2 bases, leaving 12 bases between them. CDR1 is SGHRS and CDR2 is YFSETQ in the germline V gene. The CDR3 runs to 15 residues.

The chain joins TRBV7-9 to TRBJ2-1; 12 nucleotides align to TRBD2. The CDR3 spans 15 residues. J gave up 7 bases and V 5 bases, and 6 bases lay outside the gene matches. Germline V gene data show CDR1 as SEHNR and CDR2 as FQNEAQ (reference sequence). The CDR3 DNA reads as TGTGCCAGCAGCCCCGGACTAGCGGGAATGAATGAGCAGTTCTTC. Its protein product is CASSPGLAGMNEQFF. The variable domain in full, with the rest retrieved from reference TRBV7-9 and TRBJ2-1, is DTGVSQNPRHKITKRGQNVTFRCDPISEHNRLYWYRQTLGQGPEFLTYFQNEAQLEKSRLLSDRFSAERPKGSFSTLEIQRTEQGDSAMYLCASSPGLAGMNEQFFGPGTRLTVL.

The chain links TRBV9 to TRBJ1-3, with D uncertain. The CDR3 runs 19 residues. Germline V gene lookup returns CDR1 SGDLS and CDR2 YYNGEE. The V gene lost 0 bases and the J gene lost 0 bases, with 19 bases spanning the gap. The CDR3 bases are TGTGCCAGCAGCGTAGTTCCAGGACCATCTCAATTCTCTGGAAACACCATATATTTT. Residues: CASSVVPGPSQFSGNTIYF.

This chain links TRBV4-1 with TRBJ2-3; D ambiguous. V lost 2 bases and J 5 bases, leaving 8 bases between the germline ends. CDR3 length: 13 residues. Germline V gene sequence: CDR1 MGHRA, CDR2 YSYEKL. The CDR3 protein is CASSQHRGDTQYF. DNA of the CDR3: TGCGCCAGCAGCCAACACCGTGGAGATACGCAGTATTTT.

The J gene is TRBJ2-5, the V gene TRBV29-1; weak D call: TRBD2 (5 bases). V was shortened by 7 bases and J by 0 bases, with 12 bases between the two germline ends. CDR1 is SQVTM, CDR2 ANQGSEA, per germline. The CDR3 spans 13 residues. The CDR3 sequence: CSAPAADQETQYF. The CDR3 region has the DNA TGCAGCGCTCCAGCGGCAGACCAAGAGACCCAGTACTTC.

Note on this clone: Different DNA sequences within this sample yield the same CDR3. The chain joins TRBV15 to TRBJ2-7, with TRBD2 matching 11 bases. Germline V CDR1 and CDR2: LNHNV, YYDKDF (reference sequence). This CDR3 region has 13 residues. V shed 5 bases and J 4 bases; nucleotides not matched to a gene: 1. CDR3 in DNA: TGTGCCACCAGCCTAGCGGGGGGTTACGAGCAGTACTTC. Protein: CATSLAGGYEQYF.

The CDR3: CASSVGLAAYEQYF. The CDR3 DNA reads TGTGCCAGCAGCGTAGGGCTAGCCGCCTACGAGCAGTACTTC. The chain employs TRBV9 and TRBJ2-7, with a weak D call TRBD2 (5 bases). With 0 bases removed from V and 2 bases from J, the gap between germline ends came to 9 bases. The germline CDR1 and CDR2 sequences are SGDLS and YYNGEE. This CDR3 has 14 amino acids.

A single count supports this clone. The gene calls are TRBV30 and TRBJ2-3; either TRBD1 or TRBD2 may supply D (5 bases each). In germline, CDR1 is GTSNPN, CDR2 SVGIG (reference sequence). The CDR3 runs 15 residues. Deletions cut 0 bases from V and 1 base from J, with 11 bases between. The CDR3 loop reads CAWSVLGTGTDTQYF. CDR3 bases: TGTGCCTGGAGTGTTCTTGGGACCGGCACAGATACGCAGTATTTT.

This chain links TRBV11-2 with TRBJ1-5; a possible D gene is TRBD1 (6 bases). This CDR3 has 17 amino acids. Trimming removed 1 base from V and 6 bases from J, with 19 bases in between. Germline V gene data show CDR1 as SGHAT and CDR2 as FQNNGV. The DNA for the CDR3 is TGTGCCAGCAGCTTAGTTCCAGGGTATGGGGGCGGTCAGCCCCAGCATTTT. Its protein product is CASSLVPGYGGGQPQHF.

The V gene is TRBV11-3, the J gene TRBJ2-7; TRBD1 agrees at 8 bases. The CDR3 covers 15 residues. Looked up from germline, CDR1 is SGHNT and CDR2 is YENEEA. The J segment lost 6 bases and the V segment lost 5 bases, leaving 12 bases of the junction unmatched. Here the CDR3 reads CASSLTSTGGSEQYF. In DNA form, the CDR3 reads TGTGCCAGCAGCCTTACAAGTACAGGGGGAAGCGAGCAGTACTTC.

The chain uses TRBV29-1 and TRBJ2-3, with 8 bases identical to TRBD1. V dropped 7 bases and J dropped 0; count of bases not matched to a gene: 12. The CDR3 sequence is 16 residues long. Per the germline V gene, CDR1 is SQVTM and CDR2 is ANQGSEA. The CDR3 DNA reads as TGCAGCGACCGTCCCGGGACAGGACAGAGCACAGATACGCAGTATTTT. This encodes CSDRPGTGQSTDTQYF.

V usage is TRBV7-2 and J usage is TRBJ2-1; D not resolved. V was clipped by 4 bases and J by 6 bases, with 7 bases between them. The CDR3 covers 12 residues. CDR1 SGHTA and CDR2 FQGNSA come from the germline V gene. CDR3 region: CASSSTRNEQFF. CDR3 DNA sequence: TGTGCCAGCAGCTCGACTCGCAATGAGCAGTTCTTC.

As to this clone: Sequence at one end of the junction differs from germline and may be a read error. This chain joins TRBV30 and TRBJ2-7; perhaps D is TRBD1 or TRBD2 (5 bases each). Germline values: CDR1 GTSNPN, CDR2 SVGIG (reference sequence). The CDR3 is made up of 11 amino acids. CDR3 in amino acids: CGAGSSYEQYF. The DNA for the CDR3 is TGCGGGGCTGGGAGCTCCTACGAGCAGTACTTC.